The 31 T cell receptor beta chains reported below all come from one sample, sequenced in a study of T cells in women clearing cervical HPV infection. Libraries were prepared by immunoSEQ multiplex PCR; TCRdb keeps only in-frame clonotypes and omits some of them. The specimen's table records about 33,000 clones. Specimen: blood buffy coat. These receptors were taken from a woman between 18 and 70 years old with a cervical HPV16 infection that either progressed to CIN3+ or cleared (not recorded which).

About this clone: The CDR3 extends 3 residues past the end of the read, so its final part is completed from the germline J gene. The gene calls are TRBV20-1 and TRBJ2-4; TRBD2 matches at 7 bases. V shed 6 bases, J shed 3 bases, and the junction held 17 bases outside the gene matches. The CDR3 totals 17 residues. The germline gives CDR1 DFQATT, CDR2 SNEGSKA (reference sequence). This chain's CDR3 is CSAAEAGRGLGKNIQYF. The CDR3 bases that were read are TGCAGTGCGGCAGAAGCGGGGAGAGGTCTCGGCAAAAACATT.

With regard to this clone: The CDR3 end lies 3 residues beyond the end of the read and is filled in from the germline J gene. The chain has TRBV19 and TRBJ2-3, with 11 bases aligning to TRBD2. CDR1 and CDR2 from the germline V gene are LNHDA and SQIVND (reference sequence). CDR3 length equals 16 residues. CDR3 DNA, as far as it was read: TGTGCCAGTAGTCCCGTCCTAGCGGGGGGTCAAGAGACG. Its translation: CASSPVLAGGQET. The entire CDR3 sequence reads CASSPVLAGGQETQYF.

Notes on this clone: The read gets to within 3 residues of the CDR3 end, and the germline J gene fills in the rest. This sequence joins TRBV9 and TRBJ2-7; 9 bases are a match to TRBD1. Trimming removed 3 bases from V and 0 bases from J; junction bases left unmatched: 4. This CDR3 has 15 amino acids. Germline V gives CDR1 SGDLS, CDR2 YYNGEE. CDR3 DNA, as far as it was read: TGTGCCAGCAGCGAAGGGACAGGGAGCTCCTACGAG. The encoded protein is CASSEGTGSSYE. The whole CDR3 protein is CASSEGTGSSYEQYF.

The CDR3: CASSQDRGGIYEQYF. Incomplete CDR3 DNA: TGTGCCAGCAGCCAGGACAGGGGTGGGATATACGAG. The chain combines TRBV16 with TRBJ2-7; 9 nucleotides agree with TRBD1. From the germline J gene comes the end of the CDR3, since the read stops 3 residues before it. The CDR3 has 15 residues. Unmatched junction bases numbered 7, after V lost 3 bases and J lost 4 bases. CDR1 KGHSY and CDR2 FQNENV come from the germline V gene.

Note on this clone: The CDR3 end is not reached by the read, which stops 3 residues before it; the germline J gene fills it in. V is TRBV19 and J is TRBJ2-1, with TRBD1 identical over 7 bases. V was clipped by 4 bases and J by 2 bases; unmatched bases: 2. The CDR3 runs to 14 residues. Germline V gene lookup returns CDR1 LNHDA and CDR2 SQIVND (reference sequence). Partial CDR3 DNA: TGTGCCAGTAGTAGGGGGACAGCCTACAATGAG. Its translation: CASSRGTAYNE. The complete CDR3 sequence is CASSRGTAYNEQFF. The variable domain in full, with the rest retrieved from reference TRBV19 and TRBJ2-1, is DGGITQSPKYLFRKEGQNVTLSCEQNLNHDAMYWYRQDPGQGLRLIYYSQIVNDFQKGDIAEGYSVSREKKESFPLTVTSAQKNPTAFYLCASSRGTAYNEQFFGPGTRLTVL.

Comment on this clone: The read terminates 3 residues before the CDR3 end, so the remaining end is supplied by the germline J gene. This chain joins TRBV10-3 and TRBJ2-3, with unresolved D. Germline loops: CDR1 ENHRY, CDR2 SYGVKD. This CDR3 is 17 amino acids long. Trimming stripped 2 bases from V and 0 bases from J, with 15 bases between. The sequenced CDR3 bases are TGTGCCATCAGTGAGGGTATCCACCGTACTAGCACAGATACG. Protein product: CAISEGIHRTSTDT. From start to end, the CDR3 is CAISEGIHRTSTDTQYF.

For this clone: The CDR3 extends 3 residues past the end of the read, so its final part is completed from the germline J gene. The chain uses TRBV11-2 and TRBJ1-4, with D maybe TRBD1 (6 bases). Germline CDR1 SGHAT, CDR2 FQNNGV. The CDR3 extends over 15 amino acids. The CDR3 region is CASILRGSGANVLFF. The covered CDR3 bases are TGTGCCAGCATCCTCAGGGGCTCTGGGGCCAACGTA.

Note on this clone: The read ends 3 residues early relative to the CDR3; the germline J gene fills the gap. This chain connects TRBV7-7 to TRBJ2-3; D may be TRBD1 (6 bases). CDR1 and CDR2 (germline): SSHAT, FNYEAQ (reference sequence). The CDR3 is made up of 13 amino acids. The covered CDR3 bases are TGTGCCAGCAGCTCCGGACAGAGGGAGACG. Translating it yields CASSSGQRET. The CDR3 in its entirety is CASSSGQRETQYF.

As concerns this clone: The CDR3 extends 3 residues past the end of the read, so its final part is completed from the germline J gene. This chain joins TRBV5-1 and TRBJ1-1, with 10 bases fitting TRBD1. The CDR3 extends over 15 amino acids. J lost 3 bases, V lost 4 bases, and 6 bases had no gene match. In germline, CDR1 is SGHRS, CDR2 YFSETQ. The CDR3 loop reads CASSPRTGGDTEAFF. CDR3 bases read: TGCGCCAGCAGCCCTAGGACAGGGGGGGACACTGAA.

Concerning this clone: Sequence at one end of the junction differs from germline and may be a read error. The read terminates 3 residues before the CDR3 end, so the remaining end is supplied by the germline J gene. The V and J genes are TRBV7-9 and TRBJ2-7; TRBD2 matches at 9 bases. This CDR3 contains 13 residues. Germline CDR1 SEHNR, CDR2 FQNEAQ (reference sequence). The CDR3 bases that were read are TGTACCAGCAGCCAGCGGGGGGCCTACGAG. Its translation is CTSSQRGAYE. Given in full, the CDR3 is CTSSQRGAYEQYF.

This CDR3 reads CASSPGGIGYTF. CDR3 DNA (partial): TGTGCCAGCAGCCCTGGGGGGATTGGC. The gene calls are TRBV7-9 and TRBJ1-2, with D possibly matching TRBD1 (5 bases). Coverage ceases 3 residues before the CDR3 finishes, and the germline J gene fills in the end. Deletions cut 5 bases from V and 7 bases from J, with 11 bases between. Germline V CDR1 and CDR2: SEHNR, FQNEAQ (reference sequence). This CDR3 has 12 residues.

In regard to this clone: Read coverage stops 3 residues before the CDR3 terminus; the germline J gene supplies the remainder. The chain recombines TRBV29-1 with TRBJ2-7; 11 nucleotides align to TRBD1. The germline gives CDR1 SQVTM, CDR2 ANQGSEA. V trimming: 4 bases; J trimming: 0 bases; junction bases outside the gene matches: 8. This CDR3 region has 16 residues. CDR3 protein: CSVVGGQGVFSYEQYF. The covered CDR3 bases are TGCAGCGTTGTGGGGGGACAGGGGGTCTTCTCCTACGAG.

Note on this clone: Sequencing ends 3 residues short of the CDR3 end; the germline J gene provides the rest. V is TRBV7-9 and J is TRBJ1-1; TRBD1 matches at 8 bases. The germline V gene has CDR1 SEHNR and CDR2 FQNEAQ (reference sequence). This CDR3 is 12 amino acids long. Here the CDR3 reads CATRQGQETAFF. Partial CDR3 DNA: TGTGCCACCCGACAGGGGCAAGAGACA.

As to this clone: The observed sequence ends 3 residues before the CDR3 terminus, with the missing tail filled in from the germline J gene. This chain connects TRBV2 to TRBJ2-2; 8 bases match TRBD1. The CDR3 has 14 residues. Germline CDR1 SNHLY, CDR2 FYNNEI. With 10 bases clipped from V and 1 base from J, the junction kept 5 bases outside the gene matches. CDR3 bases read: TGTGCCATCCTCGGACAGGGGAACACCGGGGAG. Amino acids: CAILGQGNTGE. The CDR3 reads in full as CAILGQGNTGELFF.

With regard to this clone: The read terminates 3 residues before the CDR3 end, so the remaining end is supplied by the germline J gene. The gene calls are TRBV7-8 and TRBJ2-4; 7 bases line up with TRBD2. Germline CDR1 and CDR2: SGHVS and FQNEAQ. CDR3 length: 12 residues. The sequenced CDR3 bases are TGTGCCAGCAGCTTAGCGGGGGGGACT. Protein: CASSLAGGT. In full, the CDR3 reads CASSLAGGTQYF.

Points on this clone: The read ends 3 residues shy of where the CDR3 ends; the end is completed using the germline J gene. The V and J genes are TRBV5-1 and TRBJ1-2; D possibly corresponds to TRBD1 (6 bases). The CDR3 has 16 amino acids. V was clipped by 0 bases and J by 2 bases, with 14 bases between them. Germline assignment: CDR1 SGHRS and CDR2 YFSETQ. The CDR3: CASSLAGGDTNYGYTF. The part of the CDR3 DNA that was read is TGCGCCAGCAGCTTGGCGGGTGGGGACACCAACTATGGC.

The sequenced CDR3 bases are TGCAGTACGGACAGGGGCGGC. Its translation is CSTDRGG. The entire CDR3 sequence reads CSTDRGGYTF. V usage is TRBV20-1 and J usage is TRBJ1-2; TRBD1 aligns across 9 bases. The read ends 3 residues early relative to the CDR3; the germline J gene fills the gap. Per germline, CDR1 DFQATT and CDR2 SNEGSKA (reference sequence). The CDR3 runs to 10 residues.

Concerning this clone itself: The CDR3 end is not reached by the read, which stops 3 residues before it; the germline J gene fills it in. This sequence joins TRBV5-6 and TRBJ1-1; D may be TRBD1 (5 bases). This CDR3 has 15 residues. The germline V gene encodes CDR1 SGHDT and CDR2 YYEEEE. V was cut by 1 base and J by 6 bases, with 16 bases left in between. The part of the CDR3 DNA that was read is TGTGCCAGCAGCTTGTATGGTGCAGGGTTCGCTGAA. This gives the protein CASSLYGAGFAE. In full, the CDR3 reads CASSLYGAGFAEAFF.

Incomplete CDR3 DNA: TGTGCCTGGAGTGTAACAGGGGCCCAGGGAGAGACC. Translation gives CAWSVTGAQGET. The full CDR3 reads CAWSVTGAQGETQYF. The rearrangement uses TRBV30 and TRBJ2-5; 7 bases match TRBD1. Read coverage stops 3 residues before the CDR3 terminus; the germline J gene supplies the remainder. In germline, CDR1 is GTSNPN, CDR2 SVGIG (reference sequence). J was trimmed by 4 bases and V by 0 bases; bases with no gene match: 8. This CDR3 spans 15 amino acids.

As regards this clone: The missing CDR3 end, 3 residues past where the read stops, is filled in from the germline J gene. This rearrangement joins TRBV7-2 to TRBJ1-1; 9 bases are shared with TRBD1. Germline trimming cut 3 bases from V and 4 bases from J; bases unmatched to any gene: 0. Germline values: CDR1 SGHTA, CDR2 FQGNSA. The length of the CDR3 is 13 residues. The CDR3 here is CASSLTGGTEAFF. Incomplete CDR3 DNA: TGTGCCAGCAGCTTGACAGGGGGCACTGAA.

As for this clone: The sequenced fragment ends 3 residues before the CDR3 boundary, so the rest is inferred from the germline J gene. The rearrangement uses TRBV19 and TRBJ2-3; a possible D gene is TRBD1 (6 bases). Per the germline V gene, CDR1 is LNHDA and CDR2 is SQIVND (reference sequence). This CDR3 region has 16 residues. The CDR3 DNA, read in part, is TGTGCCAGTAGTATACCCCACGACAGGAAACAAGAGACG. As protein: CASSIPHDRKQET. The whole CDR3 protein is CASSIPHDRKQETQYF.

About this clone itself: The CDR3 extends 3 residues past the end of the read, so its final part is completed from the germline J gene. J is TRBJ2-1 and V is TRBV9; D gene unclear. Trimming took off 0 bases at V and 8 bases at J, with 9 bases between the two ends. The CDR3 totals 13 residues. Per the germline V gene, CDR1 is SGDLS and CDR2 is YYNGEE. The CDR3 DNA, read in part, is TGTGCCAGCAGCGTAGCTCCCCGTGATGAG. Translated: CASSVAPRDE. Given in full, the CDR3 is CASSVAPRDEQFF.

In regard to this clone: A junction boundary mismatches the germline segment, possibly from a read error. The read stops 3 residues short of the end of the CDR3; the missing end is completed from the germline J gene. Other DNA sequences in this sample translate to the same CDR3. The V gene is TRBV5-1, the J gene TRBJ1-2, with D tentatively TRBD1 (6 bases). CDR1 and CDR2 from the germline V gene are SGHRS and YFSETQ. This CDR3 is built from 15 residues. CDR3 DNA (partial): TGCGCCAGCAGCTTGCCCGGACAGACCAACTATGGT. It yields the protein CASSLPGQTNYG. The whole CDR3 reads CASSLPGQTNYGYTF.

The CDR3 loop is CASSKQGTFQETQYF. The covered CDR3 bases are TGCGCCAGCAGCAAACAGGGGACCTTCCAAGAGACG. The J gene is TRBJ2-3, the V gene TRBV5-1, with TRBD1 matching over 7 bases. The read terminates 3 residues before the CDR3 end, so the remaining end is supplied by the germline J gene. The CDR3 contains 15 residues. Germline V gives CDR1 SGHRS, CDR2 YFSETQ. Using reference TRBV5-1 and TRBJ2-3 for the parts outside the CDR3, the full variable domain is KAGVTQTPRYLIKTRGQQVTLSCSPISGHRSVSWYQQTPGQGLQFLFEYFSETQRNKGNFPGRFSGRQFSNSRSEMNVSTLELGDSALYLCASSKQGTFQETQYFGPGTRLTVL.

The sequenced part of the CDR3 DNA is TGTGCCAGCAGCTTAGGACGACACTCTCTCCCTAGCACAGATACG. Translated, it gives CASSLGRHSLPSTDT. The complete CDR3 sequence is CASSLGRHSLPSTDTQYF. This chain uses TRBV7-8 with TRBJ2-3; D is uncertain. Read sequence stops 3 residues before the CDR3 end, and the germline J gene provides the missing end. Germline V CDR1 and CDR2: SGHVS, FQNEAQ. Deletions cut 1 base from V and 0 bases from J, with 17 bases between. The CDR3 covers 18 residues.

Regarding this clone: The CDR3 end is not reached by the read, which stops 3 residues before it; the germline J gene fills it in. The V gene is TRBV20-1, the J gene TRBJ1-5; tentatively, D is TRBD1 (5 bases). V was cut by 1 base and J by 6 bases, with 7 bases left in between. From germline, CDR1 is DFQATT and CDR2 SNEGSKA (reference sequence). The CDR3 consists of 12 residues. The part of the CDR3 DNA that was read is TGCAGTGCTAGAGCTCAGGGTCAGCCC. Translated: CSARAQGQP. The entire CDR3 protein reads CSARAQGQPQHF.

Concerning this clone: The read terminates 3 residues ahead of where the CDR3 ends, so the germline J gene completes it. V gene TRBV7-2 combines with J gene TRBJ1-4; tentative D call: TRBD1 (6 bases). CDR1 and CDR2 (germline): SGHTA, FQGNSA. There are 14 residues in the CDR3. Partial CDR3 DNA: TGTGCCAGCAGCTTAGAGGGGGGGGATTCACCA. Protein sequence: CASSLEGGDSP. The complete CDR3 protein is CASSLEGGDSPLFF.

Notes on this clone: The sequenced fragment ends 3 residues before the CDR3 boundary, so the rest is inferred from the germline J gene. The sample carries other DNA sequences with the same CDR3. The V call is TRBV7-3, the J call TRBJ1-1; 7 positions match TRBD1. The CDR3 contains 16 residues. Germline assignment: CDR1 SGHTA and CDR2 FQGTGA. The CDR3 spells CASSLTGQTNQETAFF. The sequenced CDR3 bases are TGTGCCAGCAGCTTAACGGGACAGACCAACCAAGAGACA.

For this clone: The CDR3 end is not reached by the read, which stops 3 residues before it; the germline J gene fills it in. The rearrangement uses TRBV7-9 and TRBJ1-2, with D maybe TRBD1 (6 bases). This CDR3 is built from 13 residues. Germline V lookup: CDR1 SEHNR, CDR2 FQNEAQ (reference sequence). Trimming took off 8 bases at V and 7 bases at J, with 17 bases between the two ends. This CDR3 is CASSRGGVLGYTF. CDR3 bases read: TGTGCCAGCTCCCGAGGGGGGGTACTTGGC.

Details on this clone: Read coverage stops 3 residues before the CDR3 terminus; the germline J gene supplies the remainder. The chain joins TRBV28 to TRBJ2-1, with D possibly TRBD1 on 5 matching bases. V shed 7 bases and J shed 9 bases, with 22 bases lying between them. Per germline, CDR1 MDHEN and CDR2 SYDVKM. The CDR3 length is 15 residues. The CDR3 loop reads CASKPTVPPGSEQFF. The DNA read from the CDR3 is TGTGCCAGCAAACCGACAGTTCCCCCGGGTTCTGAG.

Turning to this clone: The same CDR3 arises from other DNA sequences in this sample as well. The sequenced part of the CDR3 DNA is TGTGCCAGCAGCAACGGGGTCGGAAACACC. Its translation is CASSNGVGNT. The full CDR3 protein reads CASSNGVGNTIYF. The chain employs TRBV7-2 and TRBJ1-3; D unresolved. Coverage ceases 3 residues before the CDR3 finishes, and the germline J gene fills in the end. The germline V gene encodes CDR1 SGHTA and CDR2 FQGNSA. The CDR3 extends over 13 amino acids. The ends were cut back, 5 bases at V and 4 bases at J, with 9 bases in the middle.